Below, 8 T cell receptor beta chains from the same sample are listed, as sequenced in a study of beta chain features in type 1 diabetes. Whole-study results and caveats: There was a moderate but significant shortening of TCRB CDR3s in all four CD4+ subsets of Type 1 diabetes patients.

These TCRs' antigens remain unknown. Isolated RNA was reverse transcribed in full, so expressed TCRB transcripts were sequenced. The method was immunoSEQ multiplex PCR; TCRdb's version includes in-frame clones alone and lacks a portion of them. Of some 350,000 clones in the sample, approximately 13% were seen once. Sequencing was done on a sample of naive CD4+ T cells from blood. The receptors come from a woman between 18 and 30 years old with type 1 diabetes.

The V gene is TRBV5-1, the J gene TRBJ2-2; tentative D call: TRBD2 (6 bases). The CDR3 spans 15 residues. Looked up from germline, CDR1 is SGHRS and CDR2 is YFSETQ. With 7 bases removed from V and 4 bases from J, the gap between germline ends came to 17 bases. The CDR3 loop is CASSGVTSPTGELFF. The CDR3, as DNA: TGCGCCAGCTCCGGGGTTACTAGCCCCACCGGGGAGCTGTTTTTT.

This clone was detected only a few times. The gene calls are TRBV19 and TRBJ2-3; 8 nucleotides agree with TRBD1. CDR3 size: 15 residues. Germline-derived CDR1 and CDR2 are LNHDA and SQIVND (reference sequence). V trimming: 10 bases; J trimming: 2 bases; junction bases outside the gene matches: 11. CDR3 coding DNA: TGTGCCACCACTCTACAGGGGGATGACACAGATACGCAGTATTTT. Amino acids: CATTLQGDDTDTQYF.

This clone turned up a few times. The chain uses TRBV4-2 and TRBJ2-5; TRBD2 matches 10 bases. This CDR3 has 16 residues. The germline CDR1 and CDR2 sequences are LGHNA and YNFKEQ. Germline trimming cut 1 base from V and 5 bases from J; bases unmatched to any gene: 7. The CDR3 coding sequence is TGTGCCAGCAGCCAAGGGGGAGCGGGAGGGGTGGAGACCCAGTACTTC. Translating it yields CASSQGGAGGVETQYF.

The CDR3 DNA reads as TGTGCCAGCAGCTGGGACAGGCACTATGGCTACACCTTC. Protein: CASSWDRHYGYTF. The chain recombines TRBV7-9 with TRBJ1-2; 8 bases line up with TRBD1. The CDR3 consists of 13 residues. Germline assignment: CDR1 SEHNR and CDR2 FQNEAQ (reference sequence). Unmatched junction bases numbered 1, after V lost 4 bases and J lost 3 bases.

This clone occurred a few times. This chain joins TRBV19 and TRBJ1-1, with D unclear. Germline assignment: CDR1 LNHDA and CDR2 SQIVND (reference sequence). The V end was cut by 4 bases, the J end by 1 base, with 10 bases between. The CDR3 sequence is 14 residues long. The CDR3 coding sequence is TGTGCCAGTAGTACGCAGACATGGAACACTGAAGCTTTCTTT. The encoded protein is CASSTQTWNTEAFF.

This clone was detected a few times. V and J are TRBV2 and TRBJ2-7; 9 bases are shared with TRBD1. J gave up 5 bases and V 4 bases, and 9 bases lay outside the gene matches. The CDR3 runs to 15 residues. Germline CDR1 is SNHLY and CDR2 is FYNNEI. The CDR3 spells CASSVLPGQGNEQYV. The CDR3 DNA reads as TGTGCCAGCAGTGTCCTACCGGGACAGGGAAACGAGCAGTACGTC.

This clone was counted between two and nine times. The chain employs TRBV18 and TRBJ2-5, with D perhaps TRBD1 (5 bases). The DNA end is more similar to TRBJ2-7, so the J call may be wrong. The germline gives CDR1 KGHSH, CDR2 LQKENI. The CDR3 spans 14 residues. CDR3 DNA: TGTGCCAGCTCTCCTCAACAGGCCGTCTACGAGCAGTACTTC. Its translation: CASSPQQAVYEQYF.

This clone was detected only a few times. The V and J genes are TRBV9 and TRBJ2-3; 11 positions agree with TRBD2. V lost 4 bases and J lost 0; bases outside the gene matches: 13. CDR3 length equals 19 residues. Germline CDR1 is SGDLS and CDR2 is YYNGEE. In DNA form, the CDR3 reads TGTGCCAGCAGCAAAGGACTAGCGGGCCAGACTGCCAGCACAGATACGCAGTATTTT. Translated: CASSKGLAGQTASTDTQYF. Drawing the rest from reference TRBV9 and TRBJ2-3, the complete variable domain is DSGVTQTPKHLITATGQRVTLRCSPRSGDLSVYWYQQSLDQGLQFLIQYYNGEERAKGNILERFSAQQFPDLHSELNLSSLELGDSALYFCASSKGLAGQTASTDTQYFGPGTRLTVL.